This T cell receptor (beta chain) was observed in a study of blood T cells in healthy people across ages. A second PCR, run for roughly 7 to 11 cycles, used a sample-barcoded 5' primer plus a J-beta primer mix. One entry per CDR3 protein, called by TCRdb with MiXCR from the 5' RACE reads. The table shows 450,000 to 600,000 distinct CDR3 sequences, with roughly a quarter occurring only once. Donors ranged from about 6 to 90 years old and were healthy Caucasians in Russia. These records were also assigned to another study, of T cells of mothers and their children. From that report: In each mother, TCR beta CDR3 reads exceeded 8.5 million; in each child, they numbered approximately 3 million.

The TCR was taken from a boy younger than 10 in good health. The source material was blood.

The CDR3 bases are TGTGCCAGCAGTGAATGGGCAGGGGGGTCGGGTTCACCCCTCCACTTT. It yields the protein CASSEWAGGSGSPLHF. This sequence joins TRBV2 and TRBJ1-6; 7 bases are a match to TRBD1. The CDR3 sequence is 16 residues long. The germline V gene has CDR1 SNHLY and CDR2 FYNNEI. V lost 2 bases to trimming and J lost 9 bases; unmatched junction nucleotides: 10. Full variable domain (remainder filled in from reference TRBV2 and TRBJ1-6): EPEVTQTPSHQVTQMGQEVILRCVPISNHLYFYWYRQILGQKVEFLVSFYNNEISEKSEIFDDQFSVERPDGSNFTLKIRSTKLEDSAMYFCASSEWAGGSGSPLHFGNGTRLTVT.